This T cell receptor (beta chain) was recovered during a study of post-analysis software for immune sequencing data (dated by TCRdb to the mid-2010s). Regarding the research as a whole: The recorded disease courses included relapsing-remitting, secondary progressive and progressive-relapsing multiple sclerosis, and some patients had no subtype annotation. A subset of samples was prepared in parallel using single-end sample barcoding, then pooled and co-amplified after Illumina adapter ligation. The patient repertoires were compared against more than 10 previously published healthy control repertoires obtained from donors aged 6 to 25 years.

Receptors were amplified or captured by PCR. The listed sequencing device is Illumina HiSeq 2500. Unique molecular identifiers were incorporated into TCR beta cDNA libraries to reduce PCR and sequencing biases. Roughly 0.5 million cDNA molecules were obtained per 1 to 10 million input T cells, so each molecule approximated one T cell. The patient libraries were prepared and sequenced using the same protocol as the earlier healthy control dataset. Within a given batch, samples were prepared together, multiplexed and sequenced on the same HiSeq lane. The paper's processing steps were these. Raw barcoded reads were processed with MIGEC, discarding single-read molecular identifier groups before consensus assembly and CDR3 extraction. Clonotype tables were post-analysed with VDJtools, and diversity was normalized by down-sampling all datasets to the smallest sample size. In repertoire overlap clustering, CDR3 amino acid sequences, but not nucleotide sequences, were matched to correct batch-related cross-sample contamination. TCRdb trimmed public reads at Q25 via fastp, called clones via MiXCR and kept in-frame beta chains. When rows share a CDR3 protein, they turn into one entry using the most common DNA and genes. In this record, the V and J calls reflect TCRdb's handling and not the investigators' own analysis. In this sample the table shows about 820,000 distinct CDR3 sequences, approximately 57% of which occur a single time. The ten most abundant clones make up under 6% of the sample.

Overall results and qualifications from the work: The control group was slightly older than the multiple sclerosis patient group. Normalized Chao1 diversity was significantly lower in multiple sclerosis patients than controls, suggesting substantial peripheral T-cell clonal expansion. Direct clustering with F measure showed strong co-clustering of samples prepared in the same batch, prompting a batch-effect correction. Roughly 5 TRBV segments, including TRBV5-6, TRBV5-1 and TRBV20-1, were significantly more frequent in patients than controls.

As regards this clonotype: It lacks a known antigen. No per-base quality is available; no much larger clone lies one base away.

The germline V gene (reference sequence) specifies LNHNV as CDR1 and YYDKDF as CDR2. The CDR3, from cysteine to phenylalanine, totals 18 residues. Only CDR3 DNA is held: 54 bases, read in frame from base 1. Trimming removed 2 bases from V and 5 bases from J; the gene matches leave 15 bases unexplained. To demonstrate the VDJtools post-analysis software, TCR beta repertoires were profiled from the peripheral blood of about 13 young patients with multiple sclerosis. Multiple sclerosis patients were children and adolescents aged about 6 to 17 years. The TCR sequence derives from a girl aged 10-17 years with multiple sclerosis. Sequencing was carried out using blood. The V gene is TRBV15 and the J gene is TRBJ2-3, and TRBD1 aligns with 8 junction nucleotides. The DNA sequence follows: TGTGCCACCAGCAGATCGCCCCCGGGACAGGAATTTATAGATACGCAGTATTTT. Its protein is CATSRSPPGQEFIDTQYF.